The 28 T cell receptor beta chains given below trace back to one sample, sequenced in a study of T cells in narcolepsy. TCRdb's table, derived via immunoSEQ multiplex PCR, lists solely in-frame clones and lacks some. The sample contains tens of thousands of clones, approximately 83% of which appear only once. Source material: CD45RA- memory CD4+ T cells from PBMCs. Receptors originate from a human donor with narcolepsy.

This clone turned up a few times. V gene TRBV18 combines with J gene TRBJ2-7; the D gene could be TRBD1 or TRBD2 (5 bases each). The V gene's germline CDR1 is KGHSH and CDR2 LQKENI. This CDR3 is 13 amino acids long. V shed 3 bases and J shed 2 bases, with 8 bases lying between them. The DNA for the CDR3 is TGTGCCAGCTCACCCCGGGGCCCCTACGAGCAGTACTTC. Protein product: CASSPRGPYEQYF.

V is TRBV19 and J is TRBJ1-5; D is undetermined. V was trimmed by 6 bases and J by 5 bases, leaving 17 bases between them. From germline, CDR1 is LNHDA and CDR2 SQIVND (reference sequence). The CDR3 loop spans 15 amino acids. CDR3 in DNA: TGTGCCAGTAGCAAAAGACCGGACCCCCATCAGCCCCAGCATTTT. This translates into CASSKRPDPHQPQHF.

V and J are TRBV9 and TRBJ2-2; maybe TRBD2 (6 bases). Germline CDR1 is SGDLS and CDR2 is YYNGEE. The V and J ends lost 0 bases and 7 bases respectively, with 19 bases between them. The CDR3 consists of 17 residues. CDR3 sequence: CASSVGGSGVFGGELFF. The CDR3 DNA reads TGTGCCAGCAGCGTAGGCGGTAGCGGTGTATTCGGCGGGGAGCTGTTTTTT.

The gene calls are TRBV27 and TRBJ1-1; D possibly corresponds to TRBD1 (6 bases). Germline V lookup: CDR1 MNHEY, CDR2 SMNVEV (reference sequence). The CDR3 loop spans 14 amino acids. V was shortened by 2 bases and J by 0 bases, with 7 bases between the two germline ends. The CDR3 reads CASSLTGLNTEAFF. CDR3 sequence (DNA): TGTGCCAGCAGTTTAACAGGGTTGAACACTGAAGCTTTCTTT.

V usage is TRBV19 and J usage is TRBJ2-3; 11 positions agree with TRBD1. CDR1 and CDR2 (germline): LNHDA, SQIVND (reference sequence). This CDR3 comprises 16 residues. Losses at the gene ends were 7 bases for V and 1 base for J; bases not matched to a gene: 7. CDR3 in DNA: TGTGCCAGTACCGGGACAGGGGGTCTCCGCACAGATACGCAGTATTTT. The encoded protein is CASTGTGGLRTDTQYF.

The gene calls are TRBV30 and TRBJ1-2, with D possibly TRBD1 on 5 matching bases. CDR3 size: 13 residues. From germline, CDR1 is GTSNPN and CDR2 SVGIG (reference sequence). Trimming took 0 bases from V and 8 from J, leaving 13 bases between them. CDR3 amino acids: CAWSVEGSRGYTF. CDR3 bases: TGTGCCTGGAGTGTCGAGGGGAGTCGCGGCTACACCTTC.

This rearrangement joins TRBV30 to TRBJ1-6; 8 bases agree with TRBD1. The CDR3 consists of 15 residues. V lost 4 bases, J lost 10 bases, and 12 bases stayed unmatched. The germline V gene encodes CDR1 GTSNPN and CDR2 SVGIG (reference sequence). The CDR3 DNA reads as TGTGCCTGGAACCCAGGGGGCTCCACAGGATCACCCCTCCACTTT. Translating it yields CAWNPGGSTGSPLHF.

V usage is TRBV6-6 and J usage is TRBJ1-2; 9 nucleotides agree with TRBD1. Germline lookup yields CDR1 MNHNY and CDR2 SVGAGI (reference sequence). The CDR3 is 15 residues long. Trimming removed 7 bases from V and 7 bases from J; junction bases left unmatched: 13. The CDR3, as DNA: TGTGCCAGCACTAGTCGGGGACAGGGTGCGCTTGGCTACACCTTC. It yields the protein CASTSRGQGALGYTF.

The J gene is TRBJ1-2, the V gene TRBV6-5; tentatively, D is TRBD1 (5 bases). V lost 6 bases and J lost 6, with 14 bases in between. The germline V gene has CDR1 MNHEY and CDR2 SVGAGI. This CDR3 is built from 13 residues. CDR3 DNA: TGTGCCAGCAGGCTGGACATGGGGAATGGCTACACCTTC. It encodes CASRLDMGNGYTF.

The chain links TRBV9 to TRBJ2-7; the D gene is possibly TRBD1 (6 bases). Trimming pared 4 bases from V and 3 bases from J, leaving 20 bases between. CDR1 is SGDLS, CDR2 YYNGEE, per germline. The CDR3 totals 16 residues. The CDR3 is CASSPQGVRGSYEQYF. In nucleotides, the CDR3 is TGTGCCAGCAGCCCCCAAGGCGTTAGGGGGAGCTACGAGCAGTACTTC. Drawing the rest from reference TRBV9 and TRBJ2-7, the complete variable domain is DSGVTQTPKHLITATGQRVTLRCSPRSGDLSVYWYQQSLDQGLQFLIQYYNGEERAKGNILERFSAQQFPDLHSELNLSSLELGDSALYFCASSPQGVRGSYEQYFGPGTRLTVT.

This chain joins TRBV25-1 and TRBJ1-2; 7 bases agree with TRBD1. The CDR3 spans 14 residues. Germline V gene sequence: CDR1 MGHDK, CDR2 SYGVNS. V was pared by 2 bases and J by 7 bases, with 7 bases of the junction left unmatched. The DNA for the CDR3 is TGTGCCAGCAGTGAAGAGAGACAGGGAAGTGGCTACACCTTC. Its translation is CASSEERQGSGYTF.

The chain couples TRBV5-1 to TRBJ1-1, with 10 bases matching TRBD1. The junction had 3 bases not matched to a gene; V was cut back by 0 bases and J by 4 bases. The CDR3 consists of 15 residues. Germline assignment: CDR1 SGHRS and CDR2 YFSETQ. The CDR3 loop reads CASSLETGGFTEAFF. The CDR3, as DNA: TGCGCCAGCAGCTTGGAGACAGGGGGCTTCACTGAAGCTTTCTTT.

This clone has more than one count but fewer than ten. The chain carries TRBV5-1 and TRBJ2-3; 11 bases fit TRBD1. Germline CDR1 reads SGHRS; CDR2 reads YFSETQ. The CDR3 is made up of 15 amino acids. With V trimmed by 3 bases and J by 5 bases, 5 bases remained unmatched. CDR3 sequence: CASSSHGTGGDTQYF. The CDR3 coding sequence is TGCGCCAGCAGCTCCCACGGGACAGGGGGAGATACGCAGTATTTT.

V gene TRBV19 combines with J gene TRBJ1-1, with D perhaps matching TRBD1 (6 bases). This CDR3 has 13 amino acids. V lost 7 bases, J lost 7 bases, and 16 bases lay in between. Looked up from germline, CDR1 is LNHDA and CDR2 is SQIVND (reference sequence). The CDR3 bases are TGTGCCAGTAAGTCAGGGGCGTATGGTGAAGCTTTCTTT. It translates to CASKSGAYGEAFF.

This clone came up once. V and J are TRBV29-1 and TRBJ2-3, with D possibly being TRBD2 (6 bases). This CDR3 spans 13 amino acids. Trimming stripped 2 bases from V and 8 bases from J, with 14 bases between. Germline V gene data show CDR1 as SQVTM and CDR2 as ANQGSEA. The CDR3 DNA is TGCAGCGTTGAACGGCTAAGGGGAGGTACGCAGTATTTT. Protein: CSVERLRGGTQYF.

This chain links TRBV10-3 with TRBJ2-3; 7 bases align to TRBD1. CDR3 size: 15 residues. Trimming took 6 bases from V and 3 from J; bases not matched to a gene: 9. Germline V gene lookup returns CDR1 ENHRY and CDR2 SYGVKD. The chain's CDR3 is CAISPSGQMTDTQYF. The DNA of the CDR3 is TGTGCCATCAGCCCATCGGGACAGATGACAGATACGCAGTATTTT.

J is TRBJ1-2 and V is TRBV7-9; weak D call: TRBD1 (6 bases). CDR1 and CDR2 (germline): SEHNR, FQNEAQ (reference sequence). V gave up 5 bases and J gave up 5 bases, with 12 bases separating them. This CDR3 has 13 amino acids. CDR3 nucleotides: TGTGCCAGCAGCAACAGGACAGTATATGGCTACACCTTC. Encoded protein: CASSNRTVYGYTF.

The gene calls are TRBV2 and TRBJ2-6; D is tentatively TRBD1 or TRBD2 (5 bases each). Trimming shortened V by 7 bases and J by 0 bases, and 13 bases separated the two germline ends. There are 16 residues in the CDR3. The germline V gene encodes CDR1 SNHLY and CDR2 FYNNEI. CDR3 nucleotide sequence: TGTGCCAGCACCCGGGACGGAGGCTCTGGGGCCAACGTCCTGACTTTC. It yields the protein CASTRDGGSGANVLTF. The complete variable domain, with remaining parts taken from reference TRBV2 and TRBJ2-6, reads EPEVTQTPSHQVTQMGQEVILRCVPISNHLYFYWYRQILGQKVEFLVSFYNNEISEKSEIFDDQFSVERPDGSNFTLKIRSTKLEDSAMYFCASTRDGGSGANVLTFGAGSRLTVL.

This rearrangement joins TRBV19 to TRBJ1-1; D is possibly TRBD1 (6 bases). The CDR3 sequence is 13 residues long. V shed 4 bases and J shed 1 base, with 7 bases lying between them. Germline CDR1 is LNHDA and CDR2 is SQIVND (reference sequence). CDR3 nucleotide sequence: TGTGCCAGTAGTAACAGGGCGAACACTGAAGCTTTCTTT. Translation: CASSNRANTEAFF.

This clone was counted a single time. This chain joins TRBV7-9 and TRBJ1-4; maybe TRBD1 (6 bases). Germline lookup yields CDR1 SEHNR and CDR2 FQNEAQ (reference sequence). The CDR3 has 15 residues. Trimming shortened V by 1 base and J by 8 bases, and 14 bases separated the two germline ends. DNA of the CDR3: TGTGCCAGCAGCTTAGTGCAGGGGATAAACGAAAAACTGTTTTTT. Translation: CASSLVQGINEKLFF.

The chain combines TRBV29-1 with TRBJ1-3; no clear D gene. The germline CDR1 and CDR2 sequences are SQVTM and ANQGSEA. This CDR3 spans 11 amino acids. V lost 7 bases, J lost 5 bases, and 9 bases lay in between. This CDR3 is CSGAQRNTIYF. The CDR3 DNA sequence: TGCAGCGGCGCACAAAGAAACACCATATATTTT.

With respect to this clone: The junction departs from the called germline gene at one end, perhaps through a read error. The chain carries TRBV7-7 and TRBJ2-5; 7 bases line up with TRBD2. This CDR3 is 14 amino acids long. Germline CDR1 is SSHAT and CDR2 is FNYEAQ (reference sequence). CDR3 protein: CASSPSGAVATQYF. In nucleotides, the CDR3 is TGTGCTAGCAGCCCAAGCGGGGCCGTCGCGACCCAGTACTTC.

Comment on this clone: Its ends do not fully match the called genes, so a read error is possible. The J gene is TRBJ2-7, the V gene TRBV27; D is undetermined. Looked up from germline, CDR1 is MNHEY and CDR2 is SMNVEV (reference sequence). This CDR3 is 8 amino acids long. This chain's CDR3 is CASSLLLF. CDR3 bases: TGTGCCAGCAGTTTACTACTATTC.

The chain is built from TRBV7-9 and TRBJ2-7, with a possible D match to TRBD2 (6 bases). The length of the CDR3 is 17 residues. Trimming stripped 4 bases from V and 1 base from J, with 20 bases between. In germline, CDR1 is SEHNR, CDR2 FQNEAQ (reference sequence). The CDR3 loop is CASSSPLSGKPSYEQYF. The CDR3 DNA is TGTGCCAGCAGCTCCCCCCTTAGCGGAAAACCATCCTACGAGCAGTACTTC.

V usage is TRBV19 and J usage is TRBJ1-2; TRBD1 is a possible D gene (6 bases). Germline lookup yields CDR1 LNHDA and CDR2 SQIVND (reference sequence). Trimming stripped 5 bases from V and 3 bases from J, with 22 bases between. The CDR3 consists of 17 residues. The CDR3 DNA is TGTGCCAGTAGTCGGGGATTGGCTCTACAGGGCCACTATGGCTACACCTTC. Its protein product is CASSRGLALQGHYGYTF. Filled out from reference TRBV19 and TRBJ1-2, the complete variable domain reads DGGITQSPKYLFRKEGQNVTLSCEQNLNHDAMYWYRQDPGQGLRLIYYSQIVNDFQKGDIAEGYSVSREKKESFPLTVTSAQKNPTAFYLCASSRGLALQGHYGYTFGSGTRLTVV.

The chain combines TRBV5-1 with TRBJ2-3; TRBD1 is a possible D gene (7 bases). V was cut by 3 bases and J by 5 bases, with 19 bases left in between. CDR3 length: 16 amino acids. Germline values: CDR1 SGHRS, CDR2 YFSETQ. The chain's CDR3 is CASSSLAGGFGDTQYF. The CDR3 DNA is TGCGCCAGCAGCTCACTGGCAGGGGGGTTCGGAGATACGCAGTATTTT. The variable domain in full, completed from reference TRBV5-1 and TRBJ2-3, reads KAGVTQTPRYLIKTRGQQVTLSCSPISGHRSVSWYQQTPGQGLQFLFEYFSETQRNKGNFPGRFSGRQFSNSRSEMNVSTLELGDSALYLCASSSLAGGFGDTQYFGPGTRLTVL.

The chain is built from TRBV6-6 and TRBJ1-1; D might be TRBD1 (5 bases). The CDR3 consists of 14 residues. Per germline, CDR1 MNHNY and CDR2 SVGAGI (reference sequence). The V end was cut by 2 bases, the J end by 7 bases, with 14 bases between. This chain's CDR3 is CASSYPDYQGEAFF. CDR3 nucleotide sequence: TGTGCCAGCAGTTACCCAGATTACCAGGGTGAAGCTTTCTTT.

CDR3 region: CASSPLGPETQYF. The CDR3 DNA reads TGTGCCAGCAGCCCACTCGGCCCTGAGACCCAGTACTTC. The chain is built from TRBV7-3 and TRBJ2-5; D gene unclear. Trimming removed 5 bases from V and 5 bases from J, with 12 bases in between. The germline gives CDR1 SGHTA, CDR2 FQGTGA. This CDR3 has 13 amino acids.